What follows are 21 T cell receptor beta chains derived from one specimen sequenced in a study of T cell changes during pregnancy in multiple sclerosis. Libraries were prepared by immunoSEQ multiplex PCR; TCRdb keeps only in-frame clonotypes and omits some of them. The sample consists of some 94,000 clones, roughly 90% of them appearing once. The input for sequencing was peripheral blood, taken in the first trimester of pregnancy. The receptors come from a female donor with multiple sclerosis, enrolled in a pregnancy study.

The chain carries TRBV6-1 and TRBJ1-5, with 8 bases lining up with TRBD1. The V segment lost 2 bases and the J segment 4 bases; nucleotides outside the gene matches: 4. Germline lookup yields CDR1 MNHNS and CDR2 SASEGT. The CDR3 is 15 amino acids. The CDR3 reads CASSERGTGNQPQHF. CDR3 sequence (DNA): TGTGCCAGCAGTGAAAGGGGGACAGGTAATCAGCCCCAGCATTTT.

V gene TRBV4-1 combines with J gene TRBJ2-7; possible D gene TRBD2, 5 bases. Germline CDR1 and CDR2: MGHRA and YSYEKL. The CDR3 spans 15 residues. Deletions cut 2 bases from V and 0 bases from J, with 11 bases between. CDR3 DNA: TGCGCCAGCAGCCAAAAACTAGGGAGCTCCTACGAGCAGTACTTC. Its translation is CASSQKLGSSYEQYF.

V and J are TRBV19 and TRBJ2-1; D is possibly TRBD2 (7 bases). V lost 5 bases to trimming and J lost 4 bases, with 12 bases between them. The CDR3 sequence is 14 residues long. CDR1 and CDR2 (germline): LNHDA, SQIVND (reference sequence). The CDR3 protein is CASSWGGTYNEQFF. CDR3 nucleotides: TGTGCCAGTAGTTGGGGGGGCACGTACAATGAGCAGTTCTTC.

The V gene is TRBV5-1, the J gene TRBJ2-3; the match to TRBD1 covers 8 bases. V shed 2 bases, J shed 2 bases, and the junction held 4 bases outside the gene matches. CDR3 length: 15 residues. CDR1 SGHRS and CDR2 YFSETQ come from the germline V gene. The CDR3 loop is CASSFRDRNTDTQYF. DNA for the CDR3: TGCGCCAGCAGCTTCCGGGACAGGAACACAGATACGCAGTATTTT. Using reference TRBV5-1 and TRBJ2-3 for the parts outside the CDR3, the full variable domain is KAGVTQTPRYLIKTRGQQVTLSCSPISGHRSVSWYQQTPGQGLQFLFEYFSETQRNKGNFPGRFSGRQFSNSRSEMNVSTLELGDSALYLCASSFRDRNTDTQYFGPGTRLTVL.

CDR3 region: CASSQTGSEAFF. CDR3 nucleotides: TGCGCCAGCAGCCAAACAGGGTCTGAAGCTTTCTTT. This rearrangement joins TRBV4-1 to TRBJ1-1, with TRBD1 as a possible D gene (6 bases). CDR3 length: 12 amino acids. Germline V gene sequence: CDR1 MGHRA, CDR2 YSYEKL. Between the trimmed V and J ends, which lost 2 bases and 6 bases, there was a span of 7 bases.

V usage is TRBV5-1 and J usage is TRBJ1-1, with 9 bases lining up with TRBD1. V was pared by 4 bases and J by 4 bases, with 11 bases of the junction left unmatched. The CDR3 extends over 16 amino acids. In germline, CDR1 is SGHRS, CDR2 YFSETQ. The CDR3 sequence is CASSLRQGESGTEAFF. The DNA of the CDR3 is TGCGCCAGCAGCCTTCGACAGGGGGAAAGCGGCACTGAAGCTTTCTTT.

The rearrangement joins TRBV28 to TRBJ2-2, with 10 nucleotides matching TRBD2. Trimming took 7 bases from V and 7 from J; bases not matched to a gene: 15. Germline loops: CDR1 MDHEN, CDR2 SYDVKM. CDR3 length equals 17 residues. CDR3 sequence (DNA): TGTGCCAGCAATGACTGGTCTAGCGGGAGCGGGGGCGGGGAGCTGTTTTTT. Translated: CASNDWSSGSGGGELFF.

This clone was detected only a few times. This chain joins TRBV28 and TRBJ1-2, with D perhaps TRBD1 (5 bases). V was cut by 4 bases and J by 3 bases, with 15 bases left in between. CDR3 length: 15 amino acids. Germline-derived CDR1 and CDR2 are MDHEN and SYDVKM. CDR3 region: CASSSLPGMDYGYTF. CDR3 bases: TGTGCCAGCAGTTCTCTCCCAGGGATGGACTATGGCTACACCTTC.

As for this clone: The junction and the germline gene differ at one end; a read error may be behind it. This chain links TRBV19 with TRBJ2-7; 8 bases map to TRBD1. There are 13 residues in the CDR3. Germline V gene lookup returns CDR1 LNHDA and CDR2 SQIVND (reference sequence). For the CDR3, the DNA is TGTGCCAGTAGTGTAGACAGGGGAGACGAGCAGTACTTC. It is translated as CASSVDRGDEQYF.

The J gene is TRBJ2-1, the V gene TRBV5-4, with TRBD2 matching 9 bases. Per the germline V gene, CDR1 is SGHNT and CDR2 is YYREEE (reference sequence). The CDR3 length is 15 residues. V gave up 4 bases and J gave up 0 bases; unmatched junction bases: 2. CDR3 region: CASSSGRSSYNEQFF. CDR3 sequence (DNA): TGTGCCAGCAGCAGCGGGAGGAGCTCCTACAATGAGCAGTTCTTC.

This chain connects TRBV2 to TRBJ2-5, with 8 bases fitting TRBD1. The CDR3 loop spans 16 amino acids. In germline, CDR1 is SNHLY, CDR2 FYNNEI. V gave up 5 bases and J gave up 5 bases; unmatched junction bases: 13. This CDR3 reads CASSMTGAGGRETQYF. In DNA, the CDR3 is TGTGCCAGCAGTATGACTGGGGCAGGGGGCCGGGAGACCCAGTACTTC. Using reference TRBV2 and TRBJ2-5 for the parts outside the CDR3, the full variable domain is EPEVTQTPSHQVTQMGQEVILRCVPISNHLYFYWYRQILGQKVEFLVSFYNNEISEKSEIFDDQFSVERPDGSNFTLKIRSTKLEDSAMYFCASSMTGAGGRETQYFGPGTRLLVL.

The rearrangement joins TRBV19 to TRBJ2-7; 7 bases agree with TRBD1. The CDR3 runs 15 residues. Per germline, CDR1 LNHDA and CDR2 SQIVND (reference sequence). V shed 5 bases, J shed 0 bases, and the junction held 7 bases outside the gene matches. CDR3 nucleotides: TGTGCCAGTAGTCCAGGACAGGATTCCTCCTACGAGCAGTACTTC. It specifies CASSPGQDSSYEQYF.

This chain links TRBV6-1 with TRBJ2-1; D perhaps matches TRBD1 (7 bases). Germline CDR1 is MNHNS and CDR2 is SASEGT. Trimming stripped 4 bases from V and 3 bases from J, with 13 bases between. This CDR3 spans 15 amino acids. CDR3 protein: CASSVQGGGYNEQFF. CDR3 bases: TGTGCCAGCAGTGTTCAGGGGGGAGGCTACAATGAGCAGTTCTTC.

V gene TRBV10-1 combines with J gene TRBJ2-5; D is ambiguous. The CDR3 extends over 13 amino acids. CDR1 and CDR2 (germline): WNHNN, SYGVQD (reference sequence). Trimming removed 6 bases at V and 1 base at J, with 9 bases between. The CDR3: CASSLSTQETQYF. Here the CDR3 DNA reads TGCGCCAGCAGCCTTTCTACCCAAGAGACCCAGTACTTC.

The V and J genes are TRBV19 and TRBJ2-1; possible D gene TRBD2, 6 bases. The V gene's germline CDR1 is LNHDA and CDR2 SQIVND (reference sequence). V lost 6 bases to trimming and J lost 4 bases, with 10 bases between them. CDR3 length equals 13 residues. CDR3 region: CASRLALYNEQFF. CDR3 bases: TGTGCCAGTAGGCTAGCGTTGTACAATGAGCAGTTCTTC.

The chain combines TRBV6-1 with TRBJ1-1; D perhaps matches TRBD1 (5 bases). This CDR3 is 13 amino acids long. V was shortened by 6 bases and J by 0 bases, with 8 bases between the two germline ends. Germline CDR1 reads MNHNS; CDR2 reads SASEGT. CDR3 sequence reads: CASSDRMNTEAFF. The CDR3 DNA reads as TGTGCCAGCAGCGACAGAATGAACACTGAAGCTTTCTTT.

CDR3 region: CASSRGSGNYEQYF. CDR3 nucleotide sequence: TGCGCCAGCAGCCGGGGTAGCGGGAACTACGAGCAGTACTTC. V usage is TRBV4-3 and J usage is TRBJ2-7, with 8 bases that match TRBD2. The CDR3 runs 14 residues. CDR1 and CDR2 from the germline V gene are LGHNA and YSLEER. Losses at the gene ends were 4 bases for V and 3 bases for J; bases not matched to a gene: 5.

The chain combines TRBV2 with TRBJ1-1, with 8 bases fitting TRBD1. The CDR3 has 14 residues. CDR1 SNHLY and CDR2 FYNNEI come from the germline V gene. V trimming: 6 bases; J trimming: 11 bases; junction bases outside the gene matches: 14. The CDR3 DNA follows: TGTGCCAGCAGCAGGGACAGGTCTGAATTTGTGGCTTTCTTT. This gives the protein CASSRDRSEFVAFF.

CDR3: CASSVDPRGRRESGNTIYF. CDR3 sequence (DNA): TGTGCCAGCAGCGTAGACCCAAGGGGACGACGGGAGTCTGGAAACACCATATATTTT. The chain has TRBV9 and TRBJ1-3, with a weak D call TRBD1 (5 bases). The germline V and J ends were trimmed by 0 bases and 1 base, with 20 bases remaining between them. Germline V CDR1 and CDR2: SGDLS, YYNGEE. The length of the CDR3 is 19 residues.

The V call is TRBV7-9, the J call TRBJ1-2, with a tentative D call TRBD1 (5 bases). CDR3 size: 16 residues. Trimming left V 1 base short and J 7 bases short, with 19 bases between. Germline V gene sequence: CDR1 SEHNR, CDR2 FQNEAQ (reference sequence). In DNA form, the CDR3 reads TGTGCCAGCAGCTTAGTGGGAGGGCCCTACCAGGGTGGCTACACCTTC. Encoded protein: CASSLVGGPYQGGYTF.

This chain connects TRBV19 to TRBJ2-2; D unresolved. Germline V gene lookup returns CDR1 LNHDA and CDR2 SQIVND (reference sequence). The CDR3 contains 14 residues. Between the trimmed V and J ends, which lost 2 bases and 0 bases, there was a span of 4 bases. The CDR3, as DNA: TGTGCCAGTAGTATACAGGCGAACACCGGGGAGCTGTTTTTT. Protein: CASSIQANTGELFF. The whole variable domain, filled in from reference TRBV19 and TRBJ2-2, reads DGGITQSPKYLFRKEGQNVTLSCEQNLNHDAMYWYRQDPGQGLRLIYYSQIVNDFQKGDIAEGYSVSREKKESFPLTVTSAQKNPTAFYLCASSIQANTGELFFGEGSRLTVL.